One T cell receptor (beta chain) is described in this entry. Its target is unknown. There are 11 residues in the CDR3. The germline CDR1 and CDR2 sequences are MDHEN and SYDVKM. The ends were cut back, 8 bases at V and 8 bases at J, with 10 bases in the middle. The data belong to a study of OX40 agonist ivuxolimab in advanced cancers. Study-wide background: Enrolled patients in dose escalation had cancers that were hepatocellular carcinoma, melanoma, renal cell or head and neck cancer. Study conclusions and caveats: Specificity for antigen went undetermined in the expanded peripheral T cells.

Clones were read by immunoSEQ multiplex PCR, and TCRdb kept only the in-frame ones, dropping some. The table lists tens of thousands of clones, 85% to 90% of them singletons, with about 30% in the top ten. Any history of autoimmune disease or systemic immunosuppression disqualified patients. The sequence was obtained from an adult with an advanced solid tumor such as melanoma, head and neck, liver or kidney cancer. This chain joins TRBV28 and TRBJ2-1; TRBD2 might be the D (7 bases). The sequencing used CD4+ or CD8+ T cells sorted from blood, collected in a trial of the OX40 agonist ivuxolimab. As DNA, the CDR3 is TGTGCCAGCGAGGGGGGGGATGAGCAGTTCTTC. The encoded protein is CASEGGDEQFF.